This T cell receptor beta chain was sequenced in a study of T cells in narcolepsy. The wider study: Healthy controls were enrolled alongside patients with narcolepsy type 1 or type 2. Whole-study results and caveats: Healthy controls reportedly lacked the autoreactive clonotypes serially found in patients' blood. Comparing one patient's CSF and blood CD4+ clonotypes highlighted HCRT- and TRIB2-specific autoreactive clonotypes. No autoreactive T cell clone sequences appeared in some memory CD4+ repertoires.

Profiled with immunoSEQ multiplex PCR; TCRdb holds only in-frame clones, not every one. The sample shows tens of thousands of clones, just under 85% of them seen only once. Regarding this clone: The target antigen is unknown.

The germline V gene encodes CDR1 SGHVS and CDR2 FNYEAQ. This CDR3 is 14 amino acids long. V dropped 1 base and J dropped 1 base, with 8 bases sitting between them. The sequenced sample was CD45RA- memory CD4+ T cells from PBMCs. The sequence derives from a human donor with narcolepsy. The chain combines TRBV7-6 with TRBJ2-7, with D unclear. Here the CDR3 reads CASSLVMGSYEQYF. The CDR3 bases are TGTGCCAGCAGCTTAGTCATGGGGTCCTACGAGCAGTACTTC.